The T cell receptor (beta chain) described here comes from a study of cytomegalovirus exposure and HLA in healthy donors. Deletions cut 4 bases from V and 0 bases from J, with 13 bases between. Germline V gives CDR1 SGDLS, CDR2 YYNGEE. This CDR3 is built from 15 residues. Assay used: immunoSEQ multiplex PCR; TCRdb lists only in-frame clones, some missing. The data contain 350,000 or so clones, just over 85% of them singletons. This receptor was identified in a woman under 30 in good health and CMV-seronegative. Sequencing was carried out using PBMCs. V and J are TRBV9 and TRBJ1-1; D possibly corresponds to TRBD1 (6 bases). The CDR3: CASSPRQDLNTEAFF. CDR3 coding DNA: TGTGCCAGCAGCCCCCGACAGGACTTGAACACTGAAGCTTTCTTT.